This is a list of T cell receptor beta chains from one sample in a study of blood T cell repertoires in COVID-19. The data were produced by immunoSEQ multiplex PCR, yet TCRdb's version contains in-frame clones alone and is incomplete. The table records more than 95,000 clones, approximately 81% of them present only once. The sample consisted of peripheral blood. These receptors were obtained from a woman between 45 and 60 years old with acute or convalescent COVID-19. CDR3s include the opening cysteine and the closing phenylalanine or tryptophan. A D gene is named only where the DNA matches it firmly. Clone sizes are given selectively: once, few, many, or a class where the clone is expanded.

TRBJ2-2 TRBV7-3 TRBD2 few CASSPSGSRSGELFF TGTGCCAGCAGCCCTAGCGGGAGCAGGAGCGGGGAGCTGTTTTTT
TRBJ2-1 TRBV11-3 . . CASSSGLSSYNEQFF TGTGCCAGCAGCTCCGGACTAAGCTCCTACAATGAGCAGTTCTTC
TRBJ2-7 TRBV18 . . CASSAGQSYEQYF TGTGCCAGCTCAGCCGGACAGTCCTACGAGCAGTACTTC
TRBJ2-1 TRBV28 TRBD2 . CASSGRAGTNEQFF TGTGCCAGCTCCGGGAGGGCCGGTACAAATGAGCAGTTCTTC
TRBJ2-7 TRBV9 . . CASSAERVTYEQYF TGTGCCAGCAGCGCAGAGCGGGTTACCTACGAGCAGTACTTC
TRBJ2-3 TRBV11-2 TRBD1 . CASSGTGTTDTQYF TGTGCCAGCAGCGGGACAGGGACCACAGATACGCAGTATTTT
TRBJ2-2 TRBV27 TRBD1 few CASSFSIRGPITGELFF TGTGCCAGCAGTTTTTCTATCAGGGGGCCCATCACCGGGGAGCTGTTTTTT
TRBJ2-3 TRBV9 . . CASSWGGMSTDTQYF TGTGCCAGCAGTTGGGGCGGGATGAGCACAGATACGCAGTATTTT
TRBJ1-6 TRBV28 . few CASSFLGRGGNSPLHF TGTGCCAGCAGTTTCCTAGGGCGGGGAGGAAATTCACCCCTCCACTTT
TRBJ2-1 TRBV24-1 TRBD2 . CATSESLAGGRNEQFF TGTGCCACCAGTGAATCACTAGCGGGAGGGAGGAATGAGCAGTTCTTC
TRBJ1-1 TRBV5-5 . . CASSFSSNTEAFF TGTGCCAGCAGCTTCAGTTCGAACACTGAAGCTTTCTTT
TRBJ2-1 TRBV7-2 . . CASSLDAEGPNEQFF TGTGCCAGCAGCTTAGATGCGGAGGGCCCTAATGAGCAGTTCTTC
TRBJ2-1 TRBV7-3 TRBD2 . CASSPGSGGLSYEQFF TGTGCCAGCAGCCCCGGTTCGGGGGGGCTTTCATATGAGCAGTTCTTC
TRBJ1-1 TRBV5-1 . few CASGPTAGYTEAFF TGCGCCAGCGGCCCGACAGCAGGATATACTGAAGCTTTCTTT
TRBJ2-1 TRBV19 . . CASSMWRGWGNEQFF TGTGCCAGTAGTATGTGGAGGGGCTGGGGGAATGAGCAGTTCTTC
TRBJ1-1 TRBV6-5 . . CASRKRGFGEAFF TGTGCCAGCAGGAAGAGAGGGTTCGGTGAAGCTTTCTTT
TRBJ1-2 TRBV19 . . CASSIGYGYTF TGTGCCAGTAGTATCGGTTATGGCTACACCTTC
TRBJ1-5 TRBV18 TRBD1 few CASSPGQFNQPQHF TGTGCCAGCTCACCGGGACAGTTCAATCAGCCCCAGCATTTT
TRBJ2-3 TRBV13 . . CASSSIRLSNTDTQYF TGTGCCAGCAGTTCCATAAGACTAAGCAACACAGATACGCAGTATTTT
TRBJ1-1 TRBV20-1 TRBD1 few CSASTGTEQLAFF TGCAGTGCTAGTACGGGGACAGAGCAACTTGCTTTCTTT
TRBJ2-3 TRBV3-1/TRBV3-2 . . CASSQDQDTQYF TGTGCCAGCAGCCAAGATCAAGATACGCAGTATTTT
TRBJ2-7 TRBV2 . . CASSDMSIWYF TGTGCCAGCAGTGATATGTCTATCTGGTACTTC
TRBJ1-2 TRBV5-1 . . CASSLWASGSNDYGYTF TGCGCCAGCAGCTTATGGGCATCAGGGTCGAATGACTATGGCTACACCTTC
TRBJ1-2 TRBV5-6 . . CASSLATYNYGYTF TGTGCCAGCAGCTTGGCCACCTACAACTATGGCTACACCTTC
TRBJ1-6 TRBV5-1 . once CASSLDEGSSSPLHF TGCGCCAGCAGCTTGGATGAGGGCTCGAGTTCACCCCTCCACTTT
TRBJ2-3 TRBV19 . . CASSIEREPDTQYF TGTGCCAGTAGTATAGAGCGCGAACCAGATACGCAGTATTTT
TRBJ1-2 TRBV2 TRBD1 . CASSRGQDRGYTF TGTGCCAGCAGTAGGGGACAGGACCGTGGCTACACCTTC
TRBJ2-3 TRBV11-2 . . CASSLDGSNTDTQYF TGTGCCAGCAGCTTAGACGGGAGTAACACAGATACGCAGTATTTT
TRBJ2-7 TRBV27 TRBD1 . CASISRDGQGYEQYF TGTGCCAGCATCTCCCGCGACGGACAGGGCTACGAGCAGTACTTC
TRBJ1-2 TRBV28 . . CASSSQTYGYTF TGTGCCAGCAGTTCACAAACCTATGGCTACACCTTC
TRBJ1-6 TRBV5-4 TRBD1 . CASSLTGSRQGITLHF TGTGCCAGCAGCTTAACCGGCTCCAGACAGGGAATCACCCTCCACTTT
TRBJ2-1 TRBV2 TRBD2 . CASSEGGLAGGWEQFF TGTGCCAGCAGTGAAGGCGGACTAGCGGGAGGGTGGGAGCAGTTCTTC
TRBJ1-2 TRBV21-1 . . CASSPLRTGNGYTF TGTGCCAGCAGTCCCCTAAGGACAGGGAACGGCTACACCTTC
TRBJ2-5 TRBV29-1 . once CSVVGSQETQYF TGCAGCGTTGTTGGCAGCCAAGAGACCCAGTACTTC
TRBJ1-2 TRBV2 TRBD1 . CASHIQEGQGGSGYTF TGTGCCTCGCACATCCAAGAGGGACAGGGGGGATCTGGCTACACCTTC
TRBJ2-1 TRBV20-1 . . CSASLQVDEQFF TGCAGTGCTAGTTTACAAGTTGATGAGCAGTTCTTC
TRBJ1-5 TRBV7-2 TRBD1 . CASSLRGRGGNQPQHF TGTGCCAGCAGCTTACGGGGCAGGGGGGGCAATCAGCCCCAGCATTTT
TRBJ2-5 TRBV9 . . CASSVSGQGKETQYF TGTGCCAGCAGCGTTTCTGGACAAGGGAAAGAGACCCAGTACTTC
TRBJ1-6 TRBV19 TRBD1 . CASSRSPQGSSSYNSPLHF TGTGCCAGTAGCCGTTCCCCACAGGGGTCAAGCTCCTATAATTCACCCCTCCACTTT
TRBJ1-4 TRBV28 TRBD1 few CASSLRAGGREKLFF TGTGCCAGCAGTTTACGGGCAGGGGGCAGGGAAAAACTGTTTTTT
TRBJ2-3 TRBV3-1/TRBV3-2 TRBD2 . CASGRGGGARDTQYF TGTGCCAGCGGGCGTGGCGGGGGGGCGAGAGATACGCAGTATTTT
TRBJ2-7 TRBV29-1 . . CSVYSGTRTHF TGCAGCGTATACTCCGGGACACGTACTCACTTC
TRBJ2-7 TRBV28 TRBD2 . CASSGSGASYEQYF TGTGCCAGCAGTGGGAGCGGGGCATCCTACGAGCAGTACTTC
TRBJ1-6 TRBV29-1 TRBD1 . CSARTGGFDNSPLHF TGCAGCGCACGGACAGGGGGATTCGATAATTCACCCCTCCACTTT
TRBJ2-2 TRBV5-5 TRBD2 . CASSFLAGGNTGELFF TGTGCCAGCAGCTTTTTAGCGGGGGGGAACACCGGGGAGCTGTTTTTT
TRBJ1-1 TRBV19 TRBD1 . CASSIGTGRNTEAFF TGTGCCAGTAGTATAGGGACAGGGAGGAACACTGAAGCTTTCTTT